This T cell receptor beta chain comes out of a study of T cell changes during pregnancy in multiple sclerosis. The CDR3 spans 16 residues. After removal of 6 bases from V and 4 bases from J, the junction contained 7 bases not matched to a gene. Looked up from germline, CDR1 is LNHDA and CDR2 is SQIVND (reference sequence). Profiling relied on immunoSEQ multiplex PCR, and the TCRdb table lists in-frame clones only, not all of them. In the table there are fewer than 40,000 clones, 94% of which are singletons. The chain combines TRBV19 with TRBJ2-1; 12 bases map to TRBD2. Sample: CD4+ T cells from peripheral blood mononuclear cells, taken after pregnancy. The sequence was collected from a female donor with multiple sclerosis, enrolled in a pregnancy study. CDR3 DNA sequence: TGTGCCAGTAGAACTAGCGGGGGGCGGGTATACAATGAGCAGTTCTTC. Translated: CASRTSGGRVYNEQFF. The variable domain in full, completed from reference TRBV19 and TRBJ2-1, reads DGGITQSPKYLFRKEGQNVTLSCEQNLNHDAMYWYRQDPGQGLRLIYYSQIVNDFQKGDIAEGYSVSREKKESFPLTVTSAQKNPTAFYLCASRTSGGRVYNEQFFGPGTRLTVL.